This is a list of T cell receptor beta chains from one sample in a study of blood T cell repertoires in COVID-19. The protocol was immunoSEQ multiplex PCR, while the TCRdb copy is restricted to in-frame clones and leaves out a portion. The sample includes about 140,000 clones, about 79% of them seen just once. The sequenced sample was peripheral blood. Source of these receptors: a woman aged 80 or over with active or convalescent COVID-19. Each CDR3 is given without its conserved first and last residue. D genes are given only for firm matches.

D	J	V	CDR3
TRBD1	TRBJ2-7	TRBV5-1	ASSLDRGPYEQY
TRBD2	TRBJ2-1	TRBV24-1	ATSDASGGAYNEQF
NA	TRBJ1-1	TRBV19	ASIRGTSEAF
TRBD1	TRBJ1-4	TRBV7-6	ASSHTVDRGLVDEKLF
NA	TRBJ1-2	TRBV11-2	ASSLDSRANYGYT
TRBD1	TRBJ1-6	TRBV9	ASSGGTDYNSPLH
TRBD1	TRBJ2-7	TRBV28	ASSSSGTGGYEQY
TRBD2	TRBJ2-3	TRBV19	ASSYGWRGGTDTQY
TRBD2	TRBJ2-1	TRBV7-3	ASSLFPGGNYNEQF
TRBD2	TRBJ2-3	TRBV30	AWRTKRGGSDTQY
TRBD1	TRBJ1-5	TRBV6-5	ASSGTASNQPQH
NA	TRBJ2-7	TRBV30	AGDEGFAHEQY
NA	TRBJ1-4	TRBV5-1	ASSSSIASNEKLF
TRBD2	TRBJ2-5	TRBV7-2	ASSYLGGGETQY
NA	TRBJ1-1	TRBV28	AGRGAKGSEAF
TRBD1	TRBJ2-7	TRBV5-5	ASSLTGAPSYEQY
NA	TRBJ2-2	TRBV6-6	ASSYDGGDIGELF
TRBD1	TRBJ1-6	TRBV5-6	ASSPGDRAVSPLH
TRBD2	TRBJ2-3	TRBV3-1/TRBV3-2	ASRPAGGTDTQY
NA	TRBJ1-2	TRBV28	ASTGGWGYT
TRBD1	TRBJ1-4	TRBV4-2	ASSQEQGAEKLF
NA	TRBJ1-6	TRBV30	AWSLSGESPLH
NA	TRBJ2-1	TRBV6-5	ASSYHPSSYNEQF
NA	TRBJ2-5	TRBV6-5	ASSTRTEGTQY
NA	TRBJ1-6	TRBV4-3	ASSQDGSQSSYNSPLH
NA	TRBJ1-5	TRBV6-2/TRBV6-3	ASSWTEPYSNQPQH
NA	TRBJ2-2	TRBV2	ATKFTGSNTGELF
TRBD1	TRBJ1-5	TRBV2	ASSGETTGNQPQH
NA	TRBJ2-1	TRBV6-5	ASGLAPGVYNEQF
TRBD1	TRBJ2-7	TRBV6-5	ASSTGTGGTEQY
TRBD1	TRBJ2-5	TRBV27	ASSPKIPTGSETQY
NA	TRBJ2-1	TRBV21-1	ASSKETLSNEQF
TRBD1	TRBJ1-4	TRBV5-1	ASSLAGQSNEKLF
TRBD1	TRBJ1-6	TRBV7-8	ASSLASGGNSPLH
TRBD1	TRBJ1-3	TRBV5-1	ASSIDRGIRNTIY
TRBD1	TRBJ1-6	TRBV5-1	ASSSQGTYNSPLH
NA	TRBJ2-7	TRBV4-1	ASSPSEMHSYEQY
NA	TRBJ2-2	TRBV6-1	ASSEGWATGELF
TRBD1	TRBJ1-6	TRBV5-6	ASSLFQTGNSPLH
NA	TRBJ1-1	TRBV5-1	ASSLRGDNTEAF
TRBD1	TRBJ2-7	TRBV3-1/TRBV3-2	ASSLGQGPGEQY
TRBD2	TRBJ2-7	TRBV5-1	ASSLVSGTSGGLSEQY
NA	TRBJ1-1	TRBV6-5	ASSVNMNTEAF
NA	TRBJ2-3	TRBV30	AWSVLGGGADTQY
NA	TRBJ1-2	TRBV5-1	ASSLAARGYT
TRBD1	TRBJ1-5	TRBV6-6	ASSYAQGAGQPQH
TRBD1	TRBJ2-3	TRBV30	AFTGDTDTQY
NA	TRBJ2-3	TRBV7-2	ASSLVRRARDTQY
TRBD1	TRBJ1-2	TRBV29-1	SVDGATGGGYT
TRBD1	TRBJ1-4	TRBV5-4	ASSENRGLNEKLF
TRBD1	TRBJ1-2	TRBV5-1	ASSQTGSIGYT
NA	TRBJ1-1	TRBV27	ASSFSRYGTEAF
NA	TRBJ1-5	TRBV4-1	ASSQDIRGTQPQH
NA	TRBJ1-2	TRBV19	ASSIAPSRAPYYGYT